Sequencing of this T cell receptor beta chain was carried out in a study of control samples from healthy donors and cancer patients (dated by TCRdb to about 2020). The method behind the library was the immunoSEQ multiplex PCR assay. Sourced from immuneACCESS, this table was stored by TCRdb with only in-frame sequences that have V and J called. A share of the clones is absent; for the studies checked, an unresolved V gene accounts for under half, and the remainder has no known explanation. This sample holds 250,000 to 300,000 clones; approximately 80% were observed only once. The ten largest clones capture about 14% of the sample. This clone is a singleton in its sample. Its cognate antigen has yet to be identified. Base qualities are not recorded, but no much larger clone differs from it by a single base. From a lookup of the germline V gene (reference sequence), CDR1 and CDR2 are SGHNT and YYREEE. The V and J ends are trimmed by 2 bases and 5 bases, leaving 13 bases between them. Inclusive of the bounding cysteine and phenylalanine, the CDR3 is 14 residues long. The sequence is cut down to CDR3 DNA, 42 bases in frame from base 1.

The V gene is TRBV5-4 and the J gene is TRBJ1-1, with TRBD1 as a weak D call on 5 bases. This TCR derives from a woman aged 60-75 years with lung cancer. Sequencing was carried out using PBMCs. The nucleotides read TGTGCCAGCAGCTTTAGGCCTGAGGGGACTGAAGCTTTCTTT. Its translation reads: CASSFRPEGTEAFF.